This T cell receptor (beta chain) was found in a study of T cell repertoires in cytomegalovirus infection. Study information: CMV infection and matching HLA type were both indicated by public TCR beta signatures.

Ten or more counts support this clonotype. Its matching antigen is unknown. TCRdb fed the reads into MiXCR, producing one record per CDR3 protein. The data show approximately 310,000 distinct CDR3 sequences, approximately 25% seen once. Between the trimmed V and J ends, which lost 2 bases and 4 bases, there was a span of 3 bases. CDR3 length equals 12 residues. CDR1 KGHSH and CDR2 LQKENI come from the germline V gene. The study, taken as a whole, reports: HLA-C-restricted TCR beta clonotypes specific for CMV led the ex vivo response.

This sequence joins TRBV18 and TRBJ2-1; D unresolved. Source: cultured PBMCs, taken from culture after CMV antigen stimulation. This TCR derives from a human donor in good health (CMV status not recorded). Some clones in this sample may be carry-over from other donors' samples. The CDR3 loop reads CASSPGYNEQFF. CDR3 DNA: TGTGCCAGCTCACCAGGGTACAATGAGCAGTTCTTC.